The text below deals with one TCR beta chain. PCR employed 60 Vbeta and 13 Jbeta primers. Assay: immunoSEQ multiplex PCR; the TCRdb copy retains only in-frame clones and omits some. This table lists some 120,000 clones. The data derive from a study of cytomegalovirus exposure and HLA in healthy donors. This CDR3 has 13 residues. The V gene's germline CDR1 is SNHLY and CDR2 FYNNEI. V lost 0 bases to trimming and J lost 10 bases, with 11 bases between them. The material sequenced was PBMCs. The rearrangement joins TRBV2 to TRBJ2-3; TRBD1 is a possible D gene (6 bases). The sequence derives from a man aged 30 to 45 in good health and CMV-seronegative. CDR3 coding DNA: TGTGCCAGCAGTGAAGCCCCACAGGGTTCGCAGTATTTT. Translation gives CASSEAPQGSQYF.